The 11 T cell receptor beta chains reported below all come from one sample, sequenced in a study of blood T cell repertoires in COVID-19. Sequenced by immunoSEQ multiplex PCR; TCRdb stores in-frame clones only, minus some. The data contain 300,000 or so clones, 65% to 90% of them singletons. Sequences were obtained from PBMCs or T cells enriched from blood (not recorded which). These receptor sequences come from a woman aged 40-49 years with acute COVID-19.

The chain joins TRBV20-1 to TRBJ2-4; 7 positions agree with TRBD1. Germline values: CDR1 DFQATT, CDR2 SNEGSKA (reference sequence). This CDR3 region has 15 residues. Trimming cost V 3 bases and J 1 base; bases outside gene matches: 6. The DNA of the CDR3 is TGCAGTGCTAGTTCAGGGGGTGCGGCCAAAAACATTCAGTACTTC. Translating it yields CSASSGGAAKNIQYF.

The chain is built from TRBV12-3 or TRBV12-4 and TRBJ1-4; D unclear. V was trimmed by 3 bases and J by 13 bases, leaving 9 bases between them. CDR3 size: 11 residues. The CDR3 sequence is CASSLGGGLFF. The CDR3 coding sequence is TGTGCCAGCAGTTTGGGCGGAGGACTGTTTTTT.

The chain links TRBV5-4 to TRBJ1-4, with D perhaps matching TRBD1 (5 bases). V dropped 4 bases and J dropped 3 bases, with 10 bases sitting between them. This CDR3 has 14 amino acids. Germline V gene lookup returns CDR1 SGHNT and CDR2 YYREEE (reference sequence). For the CDR3, the DNA is TGTGCCAGCAGCAATCAGGGCTCTAATGAAAAACTGTTTTTT. It is translated as CASSNQGSNEKLFF.

The V gene is TRBV5-1, the J gene TRBJ1-5; D is perhaps TRBD1 (5 bases). V lost 0 bases to trimming and J lost 5 bases, with 9 bases between them. CDR1 and CDR2 from the germline V gene are SGHRS and YFSETQ. This CDR3 is 14 amino acids long. Here the CDR3 DNA reads TGCGCCAGCAGCTTGGCCGGGGGGGATCAGCCCCAGCATTTT. It codes for CASSLAGGDQPQHF.

The rearrangement joins TRBV7-9 to TRBJ1-5; 9 positions agree with TRBD1. Germline V gene lookup returns CDR1 SEHNR and CDR2 FQNEAQ (reference sequence). This CDR3 has 17 amino acids. V dropped 1 base and J dropped 4; count of bases not matched to a gene: 8. CDR3 amino acids: CASSLDYLDRGNQPQHF. In DNA, the CDR3 is TGTGCCAGCAGCTTAGATTATCTGGACAGGGGTAATCAGCCCCAGCATTTT.

The gene calls are TRBV3-1 (or the pseudogene TRBV3-2) and TRBJ1-3; D unresolved. Germline-derived CDR1 and CDR2 are LGHDT and YNNKEL (reference sequence). V was pared by 6 bases and J by 0 bases, with 9 bases between. CDR3 length: 14 residues. In DNA form, the CDR3 reads TGTGCCAGCAGTCGCGGGATCTCTGGAAACACCATATATTTT. Amino acids: CASSRGISGNTIYF.

This clone was detected once. The chain employs TRBV18 and TRBJ1-2, with D maybe TRBD1 (5 bases). Germline V gene sequence: CDR1 KGHSH, CDR2 LQKENI. V lost 3 bases, J lost 4 bases, and 27 bases lay in between. The CDR3 contains 19 residues. The CDR3 region has the DNA TGTGCCAGCTCACCTACAGCCGACAGTCTCCAACCCAAGGTCTATGGCTACACCTTC. Protein sequence: CASSPTADSLQPKVYGYTF. Complete variable domain (other parts from reference TRBV18 and TRBJ1-2): NAGVMQNPRHLVRRRGQEARLRCSPMKGHSHVYWYRQLPEEGLKFMVYLQKENIIDESGMPKERFSAEFPKEGPSILRIQQVVRGDSAAYFCASSPTADSLQPKVYGYTFGSGTRLTVV.

The chain links TRBV19 to TRBJ1-5, with 8 bases fitting TRBD1. Germline CDR1 reads LNHDA; CDR2 reads SQIVND (reference sequence). The V gene end was trimmed by 5 bases and the J gene end by 6 bases; junction bases not matched to a gene: 12. The CDR3 runs 16 residues. DNA of the CDR3: TGTGCCAGTAGTGTCGTACAGGGGGTTTGGAGTCAGCCCCAGCATTTT. It is translated as CASSVVQGVWSQPQHF.

This chain uses TRBV27 with TRBJ2-3; D unclear. Trimming stripped 6 bases from V and 1 base from J, with 8 bases between. From germline, CDR1 is MNHEY and CDR2 SMNVEV (reference sequence). The CDR3 is 13 residues long. CDR3 region: CASRAAGTDTQYF. The CDR3, as DNA: TGTGCCAGCAGGGCGGCGGGCACAGATACGCAGTATTTT.

The chain is built from TRBV5-1 and TRBJ2-1; 10 bases are a match to TRBD2. Unmatched junction bases numbered 9, after V lost 0 bases and J lost 9 bases. The CDR3 contains 16 residues. CDR1 and CDR2 from the germline V gene are SGHRS and YFSETQ. CDR3 amino acids: CASSLEFSGRGGEQFF. CDR3 coding DNA: TGCGCCAGCAGCTTGGAATTCAGCGGGAGGGGGGGTGAGCAGTTCTTC.

The J gene is TRBJ1-2, the V gene TRBV20-1; D gene uncertain. CDR3 size: 14 residues. With 3 bases removed from V and 5 bases from J, the gap between germline ends came to 16 bases. CDR1 DFQATT and CDR2 SNEGSKA come from the germline V gene (reference sequence). The CDR3 spells CSASGTGAGYGYTF. The CDR3 bases are TGCAGTGCTAGTGGCACCGGCGCGGGGTATGGCTACACCTTC.